The present TCR beta chain was sequenced within a study of CD8+ T cells in alopecia areata (dated by TCRdb to 2017 to 2018). About the investigation overall: The treated patients took part in an open-label pilot trial in which moderate-to-severe alopecia areata was treated with oral tofacitinib at 5 to 10 mg twice daily. Tofacitinib was given for 6 to 18 months, followed by 6 months of follow-up off drug to assess delayed response and recurrence. In both human patients and the C3H/HeJ mouse model, the study applied high-throughput TCRbeta sequencing to look at T cell clonal expansion in alopecia areata. On the human side, TCRbeta sequencing was run on scalp tissue and on sorted CD4+ and CD8+ peripheral blood T cells from healthy controls and from alopecia areata patients with either patchy or totalis/universalis disease. Biopsies were taken from tofacitinib-treated patients at baseline and at 4 and 24 weeks of treatment, and a later scalp biopsy was taken in several of the tofacitinib-treated patients. Clonality in the scalp was compared among normal scalp (n=4), patchy alopecia areata scalp (n=8), and alopecia totalis/universalis scalp (n=8). RNA came from the PAXgene miRNA kit for fixed scalp, the miRNeasy kit for PBMCs, and the RNeasy kit for mouse skin. TCRbeta CDR3 regions were amplified by immunoSEQ multiplex PCR with 35 Vbeta forward and 13 Jbeta reverse primers. Summary of the overall study and its limitations: Compared with mice, TCR sequences shared between patients were less clear, possibly partly because of HLA diversity across the patient population. Unlike mouse skin, which is dominated by gammadelta T cells, normal human skin has resident alphabeta T cells that are also sequenced, and this complicates analysis of the scalp TCR repertoire. Compared with normal scalp, lesional scalp had higher clonality and more expanded CD8+ clones, particularly in alopecia totalis/universalis, a pattern that suggests antigenic drive.

Concerning this clone itself: There is no known antigen for this receptor. No base-level quality is on record; no much larger clone is a single base apart.

Library method: the immunoSEQ multiplex PCR assay. For TCR sequencing, RNA was extracted from every sample and reverse transcribed into cDNA to serve as template. SuperScript III was used to make first-strand cDNA, primed with a 2:1 mix of oligo-dT and random hexamers. A synthetic immune receptor repertoire was used to gauge amplification bias, and whatever bias remained was removed computationally. In the source study's methods: After raw reads were preprocessed to remove errors, the CDR3 was defined following IMGT conventions as running from the conserved cysteine to phenylalanine. To get clonality, Shannon entropy was normalized by log2 of the number of productive unique TCRs and the result was subtracted from 1. CD4 or CD8 identity of scalp clones was inferred by cross-referencing scalp TCRbeta sequences with sorted blood CD4 and CD8 repertoires. TCRdb re-hosts the immuneACCESS table, in-frame sequences only. Its copies lack some clones; in the studies checked, an unresolved V gene accounts for under half of them, and the cause for the rest is not known. The D gene and trimming were derived from the DNA, and the V and J assignments and clone size from that table. The sample profile shows some 210,000 clones; more than 45% of them were found once. The ten largest clones capture approximately 0.45% of the sample.

In the paper's terms, the time point label means: baseline before oral tofacitinib. From alopecia areata patients, peripheral blood was collected along with lesional scalp punch biopsies. PBMCs were isolated by density centrifugation and stained for CD3, CD4 and CD8, after which CD4+ and CD8+ T cells were sorted on a FACSAria. The germline V end is reduced by 0 bases and the J end by 6 bases; junction bases left unmatched: 3. In the germline V gene, CDR1 corresponds to SGHRS and CDR2 to YFSETQ. The CDR3 sequence holds 14 residues, the cysteine and phenylalanine included. The retained sequence is limited to the CDR3, 42 bases, with the frame set at the first base.

The receptor's source is a human donor with alopecia areata. The input for sequencing was CD4+ T cells sorted from blood, taken at week 0. Recombination linked TRBV5-1 to TRBJ2-1; 7 middle bases align to TRBD2. The sequenced DNA: TGCGCCAGCAGCTTGGAGTGGACTAGCAATGAGCAGTTCTTC. Its coded protein is CASSLEWTSNEQFF.